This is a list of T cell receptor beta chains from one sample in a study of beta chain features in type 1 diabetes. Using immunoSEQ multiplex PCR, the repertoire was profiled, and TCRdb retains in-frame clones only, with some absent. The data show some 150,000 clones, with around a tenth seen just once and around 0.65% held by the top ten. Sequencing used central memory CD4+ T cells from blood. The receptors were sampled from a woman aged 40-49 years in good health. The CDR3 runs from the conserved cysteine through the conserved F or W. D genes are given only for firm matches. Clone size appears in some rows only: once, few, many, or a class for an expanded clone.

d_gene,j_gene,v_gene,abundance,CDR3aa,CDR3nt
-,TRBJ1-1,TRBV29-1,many,CSVSLNRDTEAFF,TGCAGCGTCTCTCTGAACAGGGACACTGAAGCTTTCTTT
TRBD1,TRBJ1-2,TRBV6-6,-,CASSPGTGGNYGYTF,TGTGCCAGCAGTCCCGGGACAGGGGGCAACTATGGCTACACCTTC
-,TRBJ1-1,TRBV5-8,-,CASRRDIPNTEAFF,TGTGCCAGCAGACGGGACATCCCGAACACTGAAGCTTTCTTT
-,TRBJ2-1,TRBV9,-,CASTPGHSSYNEQFF,TGTGCCAGCACCCCGGGTCATAGCTCCTACAATGAGCAGTTCTTC
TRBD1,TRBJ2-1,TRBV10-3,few,CAISAGQGVNNEQFF,TGTGCCATCAGTGCGGGACAGGGGGTCAACAATGAGCAGTTCTTC
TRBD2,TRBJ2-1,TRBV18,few,CASSPDAGDYNEQFF,TGTGCCAGCTCACCAGATGCGGGAGACTACAATGAGCAGTTCTTC
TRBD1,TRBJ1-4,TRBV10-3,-,CAISQDRGTSEKLFF,TGTGCCATCAGCCAAGACAGGGGAACTAGTGAAAAACTGTTTTTT
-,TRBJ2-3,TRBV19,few,CASAQTGPRVDTQYF,TGTGCCAGTGCACAGACAGGCCCTCGGGTAGATACGCAGTATTTT
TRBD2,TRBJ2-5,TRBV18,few,CASSPRSSSSGGKQETQYF,TGTGCCAGCTCACCCAGGAGCAGTTCTAGCGGGGGGAAGCAAGAGACCCAGTACTTC
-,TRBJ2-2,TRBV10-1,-,CASSKVEAGNTGELFF,TGCGCCAGCAGCAAGGTAGAAGCGGGGAACACCGGGGAGCTGTTTTTT
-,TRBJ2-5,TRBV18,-,CASSSESGELPKYF,TGTGCCAGCTCATCCGAATCGGGGGAGCTTCCTAAGTACTTC
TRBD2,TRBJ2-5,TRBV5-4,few,CASSLDGLRGVTQYF,TGTGCCAGCAGCTTGGACGGTTTGCGGGGGGTGACCCAGTACTTC
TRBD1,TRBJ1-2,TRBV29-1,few,CSVGTGADARYTF,TGCAGCGTCGGAACAGGGGCGGACGCACGCTACACCTTC
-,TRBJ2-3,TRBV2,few,CASSVRQGFTDTQYF,TGTGCCAGCAGTGTTAGGCAGGGGTTCACAGATACGCAGTATTTT
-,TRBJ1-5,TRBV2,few,CASSGGASSLPQHF,TGTGCCAGCAGTGGGGGAGCGTCTTCTCTGCCCCAGCATTTT
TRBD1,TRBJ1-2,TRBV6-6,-,CASSYPPGQEDGYTF,TGTGCCAGCAGTTACCCCCCGGGACAGGAGGATGGCTACACCTTC
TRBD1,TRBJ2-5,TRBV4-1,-,CASSLQGVETQYF,TGCGCCAGCAGCCTACAGGGGGTAGAGACCCAGTACTTC
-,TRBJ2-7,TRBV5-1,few,CASSLAPYYEQYF,TGCGCCAGCAGCTTGGCCCCGTACTACGAGCAGTACTTC
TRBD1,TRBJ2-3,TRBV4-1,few,CASSQYRDRGISTDTQYF,TGCGCCAGCAGCCAATACCGGGACAGGGGGATTAGCACAGATACGCAGTATTTT
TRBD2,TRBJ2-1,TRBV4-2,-,CASSRERGGGHEQFF,TGTGCCAGCAGTCGGGAGCGGGGGGGCGGCCATGAGCAGTTCTTC
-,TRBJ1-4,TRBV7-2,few,CASSFRQINEKLFF,TGTGCCAGCAGCTTCCGACAGATTAATGAAAAACTGTTTTTT
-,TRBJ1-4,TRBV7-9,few,CASSFGATTDEKLFF,TGTGCCAGCAGCTTTGGGGCTACCACGGATGAAAAACTGTTTTTT
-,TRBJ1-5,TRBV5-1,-,CASSLLGPYSNQPQHF,TGCGCCAGCAGCTTGCTCGGTCCTTATAGCAATCAGCCCCAGCATTTT
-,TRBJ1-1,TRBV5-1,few,CASSSTVNTEAFF,TGCGCCAGCAGCTCGACAGTGAACACTGAAGCTTTCTTT
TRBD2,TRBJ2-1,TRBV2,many,CASSGTSAYNEQFF,TGTGCCAGCAGCGGGACTAGCGCCTACAATGAGCAGTTCTTC
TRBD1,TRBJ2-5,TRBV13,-,CASSLGQGVGQETQYF,TGTGCCAGCAGCTTAGGACAGGGGGTTGGGCAAGAGACCCAGTACTTC
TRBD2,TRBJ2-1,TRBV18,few,CASSKRLAGDEDEQFF,TGTGCCAGCTCAAAAAGACTAGCGGGGGATGAGGATGAGCAGTTCTTC
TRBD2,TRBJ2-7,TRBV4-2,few,CASSQDRPSGGYEQYF,TGTGCCAGCAGCCAAGATCGGCCTAGCGGGGGCTACGAGCAGTACTTC
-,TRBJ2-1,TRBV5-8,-,CASSSIQSEQFF,TGTGCCAGCAGCTCCATCCAAAGCGAGCAGTTCTTC
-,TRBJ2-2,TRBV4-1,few,CASGWGHPNTGELFF,TGCGCCAGCGGTTGGGGGCACCCGAACACCGGGGAGCTGTTTTTT
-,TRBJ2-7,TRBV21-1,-,CASSKGRQGPGEQYF,TGTGCCAGCAGCAAAGGACGTCAGGGCCCTGGCGAGCAGTACTTC
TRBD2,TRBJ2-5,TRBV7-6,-,CASSAGLAGAPGETQYF,TGTGCCAGCAGCGCGGGACTAGCGGGGGCCCCGGGAGAGACCCAGTACTTC
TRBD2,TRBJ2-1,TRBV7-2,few,CASSLATSGGTNEQFF,TGTGCCAGCAGCTTAGCGACTAGCGGGGGGACAAATGAGCAGTTCTTC
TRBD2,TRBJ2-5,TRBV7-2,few,CATISGGYGETQYF,TGTGCCACAATTAGCGGGGGGTACGGGGAGACCCAGTACTTC
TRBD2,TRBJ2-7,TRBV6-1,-,CASSDAGAGGSYEQYF,TGTGCCAGCAGTGACGCCGGAGCGGGGGGTTCCTACGAGCAGTACTTC